The 5 T cell receptor beta chains presented below share a single source sample, sequenced in a study of blood T cell repertoires in COVID-19. Profiled with immunoSEQ multiplex PCR; TCRdb holds only in-frame clones, not every one. The top ten hold about 1.2% of the sample, which has about 300,000 clones, 83% seen once. Material for sequencing was peripheral blood. The source of these receptors is a woman aged 50 to 60 with acute or convalescent COVID-19.

The chain couples TRBV4-1 to TRBJ2-5; D is possibly TRBD2 (6 bases). Per germline, CDR1 MGHRA and CDR2 YSYEKL. CDR3 length: 19 amino acids. The V end was cut by 0 bases, the J end by 2 bases, with 22 bases between. CDR3 sequence reads: CASSQDSDENIAEQETQYF. The CDR3 bases are TGCGCCAGCAGCCAAGATTCAGACGAAAACATAGCGGAACAAGAGACCCAGTACTTC.

The chain recombines TRBV24-1 with TRBJ2-2; a weak D match, TRBD2 (6 bases). From germline, CDR1 is KGHDR and CDR2 SFDVKD. The length of the CDR3 is 11 residues. With 10 bases removed from V and 4 bases from J, the gap between germline ends came to 6 bases. The CDR3 coding sequence is TGTGCCACTAGCGGCACCGGGGAGCTGTTTTTT. Residues: CATSGTGELFF.

This clone was counted a single time. This sequence joins TRBV19 and TRBJ2-5; TRBD1 agrees at 9 bases. Germline loops: CDR1 LNHDA, CDR2 SQIVND (reference sequence). The CDR3 consists of 15 residues. V lost 1 base and J lost 5; bases outside the gene matches: 5. The CDR3 DNA is TGTGCCAGTAGTATAGGGACAGGGGAGGGCGAGACCCAGTACTTC. This encodes CASSIGTGEGETQYF.

The rearrangement links TRBV9 to TRBJ1-6; D gene uncertain. Germline loops: CDR1 SGDLS, CDR2 YYNGEE. The CDR3 runs 13 residues. Trimming removed 4 bases from V and 8 bases from J, with 10 bases in between. This CDR3 is CASSTRTHSPLHF. The CDR3 DNA reads TGTGCCAGCAGCACTAGGACTCATTCACCCCTCCACTTT.

The gene calls are TRBV7-2 and TRBJ1-3; D uncertain. V dropped 1 base and J dropped 0 bases, with 13 bases sitting between them. Germline V gene lookup returns CDR1 SGHTA and CDR2 FQGNSA. This CDR3 is built from 17 residues. The CDR3 protein is CASSLEHLSHSGNTIYF. The CDR3 DNA reads TGTGCCAGCAGCTTAGAACACCTCAGTCACTCTGGAAACACCATATATTTT.